What follows is one T cell receptor beta chain and its context. The data were taken from a study of cytomegalovirus exposure and HLA in healthy donors. The method was immunoSEQ multiplex PCR; TCRdb's version includes in-frame clones alone and lacks a portion of them. Of approximately 180,000 clones listed, around 86% were seen once; the top ten hold less than 3.5%. What was sequenced was PBMCs. This clonotype was obtained from a man aged 18 to 29 in good health and CMV-seropositive.

CDR3 in amino acids: CASSLSGTGRKDEQYF. The CDR3 nucleotides are TGTGCCAGCAGCTTAAGTGGGACAGGGAGGAAAGACGAGCAGTACTTC. The chain employs TRBV7-2 and TRBJ2-7; the match to TRBD1 covers 9 bases. With V trimmed by 2 bases and J by 5 bases, 10 bases remained unmatched. Germline CDR1 and CDR2: SGHTA and FQGNSA. This CDR3 has 16 residues. The whole variable domain, remainder taken from reference TRBV7-2 and TRBJ2-7, is GAGVSQSPSNKVTEKGKDVELRCDPISGHTALYWYRQSLGQGLEFLIYFQGNSAPDKSGLPSDRFSAERTGGSVSTLTIQRTQQEDSAVYLCASSLSGTGRKDEQYFGPGTRLTVT.